This paragraph covers one T cell receptor beta chain sequence. Its specificity is not known. The data were obtained in a study of chemoradiotherapy in HPV16-positive cancers. For the study at large: Candidate HPV-specific T-cell clones and common TCR motifs came from functional assays in a couple of HPV16-positive patients. Whole-study results and caveats: Functional assays defining HPV-specific T cells used only a couple of HPV16-positive patients.

The CDR3 is made up of 16 amino acids. Germline-derived CDR1 and CDR2 are MNHEY and SVGAGI. V dropped 0 bases and J dropped 2 bases, with 13 bases sitting between them. Sequencing used immunoSEQ multiplex PCR; TCRdb keeps in-frame clones, though not all of them. The data show 25,000 to 35,000 clones, roughly nine tenths seen once. The receptor was isolated from a human donor with HPV-associated anogenital cancer. The gene calls are TRBV6-5 and TRBJ2-5, with D possibly TRBD2 on 6 matching bases. Source: blood, taken from a patient who underwent chemoradiotherapy. CDR3 DNA: TGTGCCAGCAGTTACTCGTCTAGCGTTCTTCAAGAGACCCAGTACTTC. Its translation is CASSYSSSVLQETQYF.